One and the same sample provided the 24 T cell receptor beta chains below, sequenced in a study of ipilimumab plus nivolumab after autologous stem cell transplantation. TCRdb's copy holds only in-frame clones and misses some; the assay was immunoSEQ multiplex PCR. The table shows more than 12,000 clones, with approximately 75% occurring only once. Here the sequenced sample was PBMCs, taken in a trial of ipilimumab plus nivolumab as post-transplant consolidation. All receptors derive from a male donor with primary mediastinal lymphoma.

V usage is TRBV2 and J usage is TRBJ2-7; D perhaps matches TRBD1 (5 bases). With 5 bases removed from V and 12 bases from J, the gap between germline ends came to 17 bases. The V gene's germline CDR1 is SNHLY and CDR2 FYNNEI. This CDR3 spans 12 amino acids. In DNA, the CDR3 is TGTGCCAGCAGTTTGAGGCAGGGAAACAGGTACTTC. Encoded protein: CASSLRQGNRYF.

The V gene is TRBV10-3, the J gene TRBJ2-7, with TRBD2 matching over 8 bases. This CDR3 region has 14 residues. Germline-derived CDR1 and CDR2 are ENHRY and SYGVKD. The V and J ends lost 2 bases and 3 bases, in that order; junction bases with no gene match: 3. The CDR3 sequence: CAISESSGDYEQYF. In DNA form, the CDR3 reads TGTGCCATCAGTGAGAGTAGCGGGGACTACGAGCAGTACTTC.

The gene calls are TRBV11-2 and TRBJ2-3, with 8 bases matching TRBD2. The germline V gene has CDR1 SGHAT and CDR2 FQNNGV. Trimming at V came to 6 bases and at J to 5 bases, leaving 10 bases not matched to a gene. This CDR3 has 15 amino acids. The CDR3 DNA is TGTGCCAGCAGTAAACAACGGGGGGGGGAAGATACGCAGTATTTT. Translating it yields CASSKQRGGEDTQYF.

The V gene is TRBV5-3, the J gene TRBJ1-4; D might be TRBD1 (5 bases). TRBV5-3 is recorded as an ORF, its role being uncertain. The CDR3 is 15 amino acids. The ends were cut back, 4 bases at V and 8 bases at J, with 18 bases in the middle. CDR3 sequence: CARSRRALRDEKLFF. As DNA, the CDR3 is TGTGCCAGAAGCCGGCGGGCCCTGAGGGACGAAAAACTGTTTTTT.

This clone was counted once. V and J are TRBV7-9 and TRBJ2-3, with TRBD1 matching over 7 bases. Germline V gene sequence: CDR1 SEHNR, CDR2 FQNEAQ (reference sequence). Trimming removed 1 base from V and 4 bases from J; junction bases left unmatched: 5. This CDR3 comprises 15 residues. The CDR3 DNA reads TGTGCCAGCAGCTTAGGCACAGGGGTGCCAGATACGCAGTATTTT. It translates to CASSLGTGVPDTQYF. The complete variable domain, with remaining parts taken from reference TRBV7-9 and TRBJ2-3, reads DTGVSQNPRHKITKRGQNVTFRCDPISEHNRLYWYRQTLGQGPEFLTYFQNEAQLEKSRLLSDRFSAERPKGSFSTLEIQRTEQGDSAMYLCASSLGTGVPDTQYFGPGTRLTVL.

The CDR3 sequence: CASSPDGFTDTQYF. CDR3 nucleotide sequence: TGTGCCAGCTCACCAGACGGGTTCACAGATACGCAGTATTTT. This rearrangement joins TRBV18 to TRBJ2-3, with D uncertain. The CDR3 contains 14 residues. Trimming left V 2 bases short and J 2 bases short, with 8 bases between. Germline values: CDR1 KGHSH, CDR2 LQKENI.

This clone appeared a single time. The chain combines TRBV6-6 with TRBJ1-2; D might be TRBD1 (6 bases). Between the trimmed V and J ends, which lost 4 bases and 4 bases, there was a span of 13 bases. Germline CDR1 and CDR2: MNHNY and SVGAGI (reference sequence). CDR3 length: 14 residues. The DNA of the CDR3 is TGTGCCAGCAGTTGGACAGAATCTGCCTATGGCTACACCTTC. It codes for CASSWTESAYGYTF.

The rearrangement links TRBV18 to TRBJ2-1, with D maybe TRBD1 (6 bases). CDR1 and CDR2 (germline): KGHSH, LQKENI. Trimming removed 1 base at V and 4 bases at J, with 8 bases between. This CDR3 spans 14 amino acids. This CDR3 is CASSPRQGYNEQFF. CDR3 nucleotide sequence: TGTGCCAGCTCACCACGGCAGGGGTACAATGAGCAGTTCTTC.

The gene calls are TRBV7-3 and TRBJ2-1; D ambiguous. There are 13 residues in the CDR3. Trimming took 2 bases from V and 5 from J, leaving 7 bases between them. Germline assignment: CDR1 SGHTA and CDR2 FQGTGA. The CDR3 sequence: CASSLGINNEQFF. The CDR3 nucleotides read TGTGCCAGCAGCTTAGGGATAAACAATGAGCAGTTCTTC. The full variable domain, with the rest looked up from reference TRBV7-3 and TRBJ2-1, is GAGVSQTPSNKVTEKGKYVELRCDPISGHTALYWYRQSLGQGPEFLIYFQGTGAADDSGLPNDRFFAVRPEGSVSTLKIQRTERGDSAVYLCASSLGINNEQFFGPGTRLTVL.

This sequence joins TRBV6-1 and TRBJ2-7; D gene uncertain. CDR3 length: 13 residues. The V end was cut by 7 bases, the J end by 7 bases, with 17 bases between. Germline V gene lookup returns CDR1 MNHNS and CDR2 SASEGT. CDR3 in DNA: TGTGCCAGCATGTTTCTCGGCCTTGGGGAGCAGTACTTC. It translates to CASMFLGLGEQYF.

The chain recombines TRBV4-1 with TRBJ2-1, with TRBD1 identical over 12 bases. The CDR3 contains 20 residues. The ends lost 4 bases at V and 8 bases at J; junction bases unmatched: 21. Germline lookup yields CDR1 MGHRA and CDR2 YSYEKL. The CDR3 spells CASSPGGQGAAGGGRDEQFF. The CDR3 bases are TGCGCCAGCAGCCCCGGGGGACAGGGGGCGGCGGGAGGGGGTCGGGATGAGCAGTTCTTC.

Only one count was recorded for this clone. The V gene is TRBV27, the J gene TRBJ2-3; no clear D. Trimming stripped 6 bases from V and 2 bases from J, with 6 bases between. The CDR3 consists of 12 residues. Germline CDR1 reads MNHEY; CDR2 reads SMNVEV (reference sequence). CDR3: CASRSDTDTQYF. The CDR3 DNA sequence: TGTGCCAGCAGGTCCGACACAGATACGCAGTATTTT.

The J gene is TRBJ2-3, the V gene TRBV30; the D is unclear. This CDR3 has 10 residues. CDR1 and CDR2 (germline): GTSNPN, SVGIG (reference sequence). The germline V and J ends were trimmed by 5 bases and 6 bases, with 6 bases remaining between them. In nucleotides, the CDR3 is TGTGCCTGGGAAGAGGATACGCAGTATTTT. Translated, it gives CAWEEDTQYF.

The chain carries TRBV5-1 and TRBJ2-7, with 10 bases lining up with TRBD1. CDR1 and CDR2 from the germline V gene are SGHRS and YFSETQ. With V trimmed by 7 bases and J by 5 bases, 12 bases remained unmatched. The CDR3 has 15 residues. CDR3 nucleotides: TGCGCCAGCTGCCTAGCGTGGGACAGGGGTCACGAGCAGTACTTC. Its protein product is CASCLAWDRGHEQYF.

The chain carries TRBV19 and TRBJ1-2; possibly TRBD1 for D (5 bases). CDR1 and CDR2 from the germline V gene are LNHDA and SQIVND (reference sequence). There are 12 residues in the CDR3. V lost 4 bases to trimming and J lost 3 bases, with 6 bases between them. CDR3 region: CASSRGDYGYTF. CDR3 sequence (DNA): TGTGCCAGTAGTAGGGGCGACTATGGCTACACCTTC.

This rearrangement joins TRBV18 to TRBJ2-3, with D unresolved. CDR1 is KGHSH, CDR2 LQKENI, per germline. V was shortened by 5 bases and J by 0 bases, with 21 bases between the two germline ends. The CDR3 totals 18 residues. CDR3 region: CASSSTLSQYSSTDTQYF. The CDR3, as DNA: TGTGCCAGCTCAAGCACTCTATCGCAATACTCAAGCACAGATACGCAGTATTTT.

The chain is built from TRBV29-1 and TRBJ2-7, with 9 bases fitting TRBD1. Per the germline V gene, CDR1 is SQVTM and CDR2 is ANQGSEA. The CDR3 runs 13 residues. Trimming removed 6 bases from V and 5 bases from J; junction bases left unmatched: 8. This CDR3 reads CSVAGTGPNEQYF. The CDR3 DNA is TGCAGCGTAGCCGGGACAGGGCCCAACGAGCAGTACTTC.

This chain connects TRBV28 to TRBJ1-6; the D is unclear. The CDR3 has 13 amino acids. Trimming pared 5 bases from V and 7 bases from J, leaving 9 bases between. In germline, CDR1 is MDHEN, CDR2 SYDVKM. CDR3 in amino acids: CASSPEQNSPLHF. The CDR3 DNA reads TGTGCCAGCAGTCCAGAACAAAATTCACCCCTCCACTTT.

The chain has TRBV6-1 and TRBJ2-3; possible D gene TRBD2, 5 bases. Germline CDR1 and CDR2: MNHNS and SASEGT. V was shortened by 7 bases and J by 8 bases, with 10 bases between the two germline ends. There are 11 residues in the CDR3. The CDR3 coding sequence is TGTGCCAGCACCTTAGGGAGTACGCAGTATTTT. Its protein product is CASTLGSTQYF.

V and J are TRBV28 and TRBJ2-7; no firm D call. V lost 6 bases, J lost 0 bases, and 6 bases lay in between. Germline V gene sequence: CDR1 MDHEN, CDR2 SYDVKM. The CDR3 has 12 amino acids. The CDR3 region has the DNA TGTGCCAGCAGGCGAAACTCCTACGAGCAGTACTTC. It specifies CASRRNSYEQYF. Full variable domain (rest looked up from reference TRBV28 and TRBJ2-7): DVKVTQSSRYLVKRTGEKVFLECVQDMDHENMFWYRQDPGLGLRLIYFSYDVKMKEKGDIPEGYSVSREKKERFSLILESASTNQTSMYLCASRRNSYEQYFGPGTRLTVT.

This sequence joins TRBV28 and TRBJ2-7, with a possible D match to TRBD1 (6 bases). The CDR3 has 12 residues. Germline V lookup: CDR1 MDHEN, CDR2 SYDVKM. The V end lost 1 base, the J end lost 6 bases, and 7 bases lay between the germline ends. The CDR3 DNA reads TGTGCCAGCAGTTTATTCAGGGGCGAGCAGTACTTC. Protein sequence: CASSLFRGEQYF.

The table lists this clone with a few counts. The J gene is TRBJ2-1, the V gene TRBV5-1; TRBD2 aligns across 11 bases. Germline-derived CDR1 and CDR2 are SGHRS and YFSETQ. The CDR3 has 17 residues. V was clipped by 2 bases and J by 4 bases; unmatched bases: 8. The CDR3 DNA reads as TGCGCCAGCAGCTTAAGAAGGACTAGCGGGCTGTACAATGAGCAGTTCTTC. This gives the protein CASSLRRTSGLYNEQFF.

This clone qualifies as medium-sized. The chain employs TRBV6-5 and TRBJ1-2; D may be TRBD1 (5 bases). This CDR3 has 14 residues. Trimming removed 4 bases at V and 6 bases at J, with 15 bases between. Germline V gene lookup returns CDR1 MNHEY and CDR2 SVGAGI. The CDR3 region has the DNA TGTGCCAGCAGTTCCCGAGGGGTGTTTGATGGCTACACCTTC. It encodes CASSSRGVFDGYTF.

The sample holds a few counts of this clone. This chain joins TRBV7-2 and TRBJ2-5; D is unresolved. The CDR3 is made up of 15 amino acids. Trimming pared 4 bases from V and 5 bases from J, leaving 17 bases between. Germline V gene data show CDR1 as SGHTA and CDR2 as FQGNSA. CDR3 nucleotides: TGTGCCAGCAGCTCTGACCTAGGTGCGCGGGAGACCCAGTACTTC. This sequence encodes CASSSDLGARETQYF.